One T cell receptor (beta chain) is described in this entry. Trimming left V 4 bases short and J 8 bases short, with 17 bases between. In germline, CDR1 is MRHNA, CDR2 SNTAGT. This CDR3 region has 14 residues. These data originate in a study of OX40 agonist ivuxolimab in advanced cancers. Assay: immunoSEQ multiplex PCR; the TCRdb copy retains only in-frame clones and omits some. The sample gives 83,000 or so clones, roughly 83% of which show up once; under 8% is in the top ten. Sequencing was performed on CD4+ or CD8+ T cells sorted from blood, taken in a trial of the OX40 agonist ivuxolimab. The V gene is TRBV6-4, the J gene TRBJ1-2; perhaps TRBD1 as D (6 bases). This receptor was identified in an adult with an advanced solid tumor such as melanoma, head and neck, liver or kidney cancer. The CDR3 nucleotides are TGTGCCAGCAGTGTCGTTGCGGGGGGCGCGGGCTACACCTTC. Amino acid sequence: CASSVVAGGAGYTF.